Listed here is a single TCR beta chain. The data derive from a study of blood T cell repertoires in COVID-19. This CDR3 has 17 amino acids. CDR1 LGHNA and CDR2 YSLEER come from the germline V gene. After removal of 1 base from V and 0 bases from J, the junction contained 9 bases not matched to a gene. As originally analysed: Reference gene primer amplification gave nucleated cell count estimates. Sequencing was performed with immunoSEQ multiplex PCR; in TCRdb, only in-frame clones are kept and a portion is missing. The DNA gave D and trimming, while V, J and clone size come from that table. The sample records about 94,000 clones, around 87% being singletons.

Sequencing input: peripheral blood. The sequence was collected from a woman older than 75 with acute or convalescent COVID-19. V usage is TRBV4-3 and J usage is TRBJ2-7, with 7 bases identical to TRBD1. The CDR3 spells CASSQAIGTVGSYEQYF. Here the CDR3 DNA reads TGCGCCAGCAGCCAAGCCATCGGGACAGTAGGCTCCTACGAGCAGTACTTC.